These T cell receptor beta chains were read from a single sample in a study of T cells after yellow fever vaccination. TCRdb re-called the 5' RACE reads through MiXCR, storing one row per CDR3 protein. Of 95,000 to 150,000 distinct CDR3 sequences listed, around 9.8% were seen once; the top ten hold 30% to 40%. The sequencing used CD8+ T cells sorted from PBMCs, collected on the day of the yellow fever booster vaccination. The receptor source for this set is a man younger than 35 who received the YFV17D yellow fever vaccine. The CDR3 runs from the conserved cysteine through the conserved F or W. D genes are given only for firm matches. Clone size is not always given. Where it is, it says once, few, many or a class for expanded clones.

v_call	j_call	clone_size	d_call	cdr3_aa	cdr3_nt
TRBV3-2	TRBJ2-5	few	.	CASSQKRPPGGSVRETQYF	TGTGCCAGCAGCCAAAAGAGGCCCCCGGGGGGGTCTGTCCGAGAGACCCAGTACTTC
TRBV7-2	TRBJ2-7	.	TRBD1	CASSPGTARTSYEQYF	TGTGCCAGCAGCCCCGGGACAGCCCGAACCTCCTACGAGCAGTACTTC
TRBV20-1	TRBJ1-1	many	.	CSAWGEQGNTEAFF	TGCAGTGCTTGGGGAGAACAGGGAAACACTGAAGCTTTCTTT
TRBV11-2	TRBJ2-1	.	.	CASSLMVEQFF	TGTGCCAGCAGCTTAATGGTTGAGCAGTTCTTC
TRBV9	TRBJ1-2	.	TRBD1	CASSASGQGVFGYTF	TGTGCCAGCAGCGCCTCGGGACAGGGTGTATTTGGCTACACCTTC
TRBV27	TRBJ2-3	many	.	CASSLSRLGGDTQYF	TGTGCCAGCAGTTTATCTCGGTTAGGGGGAGATACGCAGTATTTT
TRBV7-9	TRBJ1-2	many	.	CASSLDSNYGYTF	TGTGCCAGCAGTCTAGACAGCAACTATGGCTACACCTTC
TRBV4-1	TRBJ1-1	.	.	CASSRGLWDTEAFF	TGCGCCAGCAGCCGGGGCCTATGGGACACTGAAGCTTTCTTT
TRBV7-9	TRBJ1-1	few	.	CASSLDIMDTEAFF	TGTGCCAGCAGCTTAGACATAATGGACACTGAAGCTTTCTTT
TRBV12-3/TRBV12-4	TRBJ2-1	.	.	CASSLGPGTRWDNEQFF	TGTGCCAGCAGTTTGGGCCCCGGCACGCGCTGGGACAATGAGCAGTTCTTC
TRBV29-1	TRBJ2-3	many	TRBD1	CSVDRTGVDTQYF	TGCAGCGTGGACAGGACAGGAGTAGATACGCAGTATTTT
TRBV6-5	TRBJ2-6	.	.	CASNPVGGRQDNVLTF	TGTGCCAGCAACCCGGTGGGGGGCCGGCAGGACAACGTCCTGACTTTC
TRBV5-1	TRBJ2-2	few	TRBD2	CASRLTPGLGRNTGELFF	TGCGCCAGCAGGCTAACACCGGGACTAGGGAGGAACACCGGGGAGCTGTTTTTT
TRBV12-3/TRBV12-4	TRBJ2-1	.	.	CASSLHQYNEQFF	TGTGCCAGCAGTTTACACCAGTACAATGAGCAGTTCTTC
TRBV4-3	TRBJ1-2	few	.	CASSPAFSNYGYTF	TGCGCCAGCAGCCCGGCGTTTTCTAACTATGGCTACACCTTC
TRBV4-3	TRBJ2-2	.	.	CASSHRTTNTGELFF	TGCGCCAGCAGCCATCGGACCACGAACACCGGGGAGCTGTTTTTT
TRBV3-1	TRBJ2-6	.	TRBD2	CASSPIFGSVAGSGANVLTF	TGTGCCAGCAGCCCGATCTTCGGCTCCGTAGCGGGCTCTGGGGCCAACGTCCTGACTTTC
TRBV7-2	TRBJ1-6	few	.	CASSLIAASGNSPLHF	TGTGCCAGCAGCCTGATTGCAGCGTCCGGGAATTCACCCCTCCACTTT
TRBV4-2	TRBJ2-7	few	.	CASSPLGGDYEQYF	TGTGCCAGCAGCCCACTCGGCGGGGACTACGAGCAGTACTTC
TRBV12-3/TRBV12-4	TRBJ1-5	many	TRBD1	CASSSTGGGNQPQHF	TGTGCCAGCAGTTCCACAGGGGGCGGTAATCAGCCCCAGCATTTT
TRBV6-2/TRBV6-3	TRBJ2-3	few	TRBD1	CASSYAGTGPTDTQYF	TGTGCCAGCAGTTATGCGGGGACAGGGCCCACAGATACGCAGTATTTT
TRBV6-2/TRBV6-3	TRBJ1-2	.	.	CASGSTDGYTF	TGTGCCAGCGGGTCGACCGATGGCTACACCTTC
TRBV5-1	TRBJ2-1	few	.	CASSLWPVEDLNEQFF	TGCGCCAGCAGCTTGTGGCCGGTTGAGGACCTCAATGAGCAGTTCTTC
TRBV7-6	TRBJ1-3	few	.	CASSSMTGNTIYF	TGTGCCAGCAGCTCGATGACAGGAAACACCATATATTTT
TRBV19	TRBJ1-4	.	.	CASTRTATNEKLFF	TGTGCCAGTACCCGGACGGCAACTAATGAAAAACTGTTTTTT
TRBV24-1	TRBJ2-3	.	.	CATPGTEDSTDTQYF	TGTGCCACCCCCGGGACTGAAGATAGCACAGATACGCAGTATTTT
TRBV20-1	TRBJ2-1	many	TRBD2	CSARSLAGDPRYNEQFF	TGCAGTGCTAGATCACTAGCGGGGGATCCACGTTACAATGAGCAGTTCTTC
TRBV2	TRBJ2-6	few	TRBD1	CASSEGYRGLSSGANVLTF	TGTGCCAGCAGTGAAGGGTACAGGGGGCTGAGCTCTGGGGCCAACGTCCTGACTTTC
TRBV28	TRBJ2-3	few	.	CASSGSQTSTDTQYF	TGTGCCAGCAGTGGATCCCAGACTAGCACAGATACGCAGTATTTT
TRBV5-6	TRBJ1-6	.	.	CASSLWGSRVAPLHF	TGTGCCAGCAGCTTGTGGGGGAGCCGGGTGGCACCCCTCCACTTT
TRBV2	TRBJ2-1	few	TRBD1	CASSDLPGQGAQEQFF	TGTGCCAGCAGTGATCTCCCGGGACAGGGGGCCCAGGAGCAGTTCTTC
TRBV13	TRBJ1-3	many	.	CASSLWGPGALGNTIYF	TGTGCCAGCAGCTTATGGGGGCCCGGTGCCCTGGGAAACACCATATATTTT
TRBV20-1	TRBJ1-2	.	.	CSARLDTLPGGYTF	TGCAGTGCGAGACTGGACACCCTTCCTGGTGGCTACACCTTC
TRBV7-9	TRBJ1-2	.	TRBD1	CASSPPGQTFYGYTF	TGTGCCAGCAGCCCCCCGGGACAGACCTTCTATGGCTACACCTTC
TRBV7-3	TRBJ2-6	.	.	CASSAQGSGANVLTF	TGTGCCAGCAGCGCACAGGGTTCTGGGGCCAACGTCCTGACTTTC
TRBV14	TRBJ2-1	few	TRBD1	CASSQQDMNRGLWYNEQFF	TGTGCCAGCAGCCAGCAAGATATGAACAGGGGGCTTTGGTACAATGAGCAGTTCTTC
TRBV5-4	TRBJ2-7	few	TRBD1	CASSGGQGSPRYEQYF	TGTGCCAGCAGCGGGGGACAGGGGTCCCCTCGTTACGAGCAGTACTTC
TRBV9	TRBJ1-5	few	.	CASSVGGALNQPQHF	TGTGCCAGCAGCGTAGGAGGGGCCCTCAATCAGCCCCAGCATTTT
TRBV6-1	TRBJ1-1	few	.	CASSGTENTEAFF	TGTGCCAGCAGTGGGACAGAGAACACTGAAGCTTTCTTT
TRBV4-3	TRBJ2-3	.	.	CASSPQTGGYTDTQYF	TGCGCCAGCAGCCCACAAACAGGAGGATACACAGATACGCAGTATTTT
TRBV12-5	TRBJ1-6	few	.	CASGLDGPSGSPLHF	TGTGCTAGTGGTTTGGATGGGCCATCGGGTTCACCCCTCCACTTT
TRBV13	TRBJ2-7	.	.	CASSFQGYEQYF	TGTGCCAGCAGCTTCCAGGGTTACGAGCAGTACTTC
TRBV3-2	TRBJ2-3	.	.	CASSHGQGSDWRSLFPTTDTQYF	TGTGCCAGCAGCCATGGACAGGGTTCGGATTGGAGATCTCTTTTCCCAACCACAGATACGCAGTATTTT
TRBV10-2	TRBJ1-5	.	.	CASSEWEYSNQPQHF	TGCGCCAGCAGTGAGTGGGAATACAGCAATCAGCCCCAGCATTTT
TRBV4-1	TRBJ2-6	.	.	CASSQDMAIGLAHTGANVLTF	TGCGCCAGCAGCCAAGATATGGCGATTGGGCTAGCGCACACTGGGGCCAACGTCCTGACTTTC
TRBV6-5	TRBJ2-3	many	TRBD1	CASSRDSGRGDTQYF	TGTGCCAGCAGCCGGGACAGTGGGAGAGGGGATACGCAGTATTTT
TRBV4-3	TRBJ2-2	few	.	CASSQERGIGGELFF	TGCGCCAGCAGCCAAGAACGGGGGATTGGCGGGGAGCTGTTTTTT
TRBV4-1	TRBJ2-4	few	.	CASSQEGGGAKNIQYF	TGCGCCAGCAGCCAAGAGGGAGGGGGAGCCAAAAACATTCAGTACTTC
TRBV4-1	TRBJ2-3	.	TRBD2	CASSQTSGGVADTQYF	TGCGCCAGCAGCCAAACAAGCGGGGGGGTTGCAGATACGCAGTATTTT
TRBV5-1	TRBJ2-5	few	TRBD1	CASSSQDRAPETQYF	TGCGCCAGCAGCTCCCAGGACAGGGCGCCAGAGACCCAGTACTTC
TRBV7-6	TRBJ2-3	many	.	CASSLEVSDTQYF	TGTGCCAGCAGCTTAGAGGTATCAGATACGCAGTATTTT
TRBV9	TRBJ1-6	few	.	CASSPTDLNSPLHF	TGTGCCAGCAGCCCAACGGATCTTAATTCACCCCTCCACTTT
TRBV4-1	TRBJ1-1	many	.	CASSLRTLGTEAFF	TGCGCCAGCAGCCTAAGGACTCTGGGCACTGAAGCTTTCTTT
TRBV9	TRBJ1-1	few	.	CASSPSGVANTEAFF	TGTGCCAGCAGCCCTTCAGGGGTCGCCAACACTGAAGCTTTCTTT
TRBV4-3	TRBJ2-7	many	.	CASSQEGSYEQYF	TGCGCCAGCAGCCAAGAGGGGAGTTACGAGCAGTACTTC